This T cell receptor beta chain was recovered during a study of shared clonotypes between healthy human individuals. Overall study: Three men and a couple of women, aged 18 to 49, were donors. Study outcomes and limitations: In contrast to clonotypes shared by all four donors, non-shared clonotypes had lower generation probabilities. Around 5.3% of naive CD4 clonotypes were shared across a few donors.

The CDR3 is 15 residues long. V lost 1 base and J 7 bases, leaving 12 bases between the germline ends. CDR1 and CDR2 (germline): SGHRS, YFSETQ. As defined, naive CD8 cells were CD45RO-negative and positively selected for CCR7, with terminally differentiated effector memory CD45RA+ cells excluded. Sequencing was performed with immunoSEQ multiplex PCR; in TCRdb, only in-frame clones are kept and a portion is missing. The sample includes around 2.1 million clones, roughly 91% of them seen just once. Turning to this clone: Its antigen remains unknown.

The sequenced sample was naive CD8+ T cells from PBMCs. This sequence originates from a man younger than 35 in good health. Some clones in this sample may be carry-over from other donors' samples. V gene TRBV5-1 combines with J gene TRBJ1-6; D gene uncertain. CDR3 in DNA: TGCGCCAGCAGCTTGTCTTGGACGGGGAATTCACCCCTCCACTTT. This encodes CASSLSWTGNSPLHF. The whole variable domain, filled in from reference TRBV5-1 and TRBJ1-6, reads KAGVTQTPRYLIKTRGQQVTLSCSPISGHRSVSWYQQTPGQGLQFLFEYFSETQRNKGNFPGRFSGRQFSNSRSEMNVSTLELGDSALYLCASSLSWTGNSPLHFGNGTRLTVT.